The 5 T cell receptor beta chains presented below share a single source sample, sequenced in a study of blood T cell repertoires in COVID-19. Only in-frame clones appear in the TCRdb table, and some are missing; sequencing was by immunoSEQ multiplex PCR. The data show 200,000 to 300,000 clones, about 81% seen once. The sample taken for sequencing was peripheral blood. These TCRs come from a woman aged 55-75 years with active or convalescent COVID-19.

J is TRBJ2-3 and V is TRBV6-2 or TRBV6-3; 12 bases are a match to TRBD1. J lost 6 bases, V lost 6 bases, and 10 bases had no gene match. Germline CDR1 is MNHEY and CDR2 is SVGEGT. The CDR3 length is 16 residues. CDR3 amino acids: CASSVGTGGRYDTQYF. Written as DNA, the CDR3 is TGTGCCAGCAGCGTCGGGACAGGGGGCAGGTACGATACGCAGTATTTT.

The rearrangement uses TRBV9 and TRBJ2-3, with 14 nucleotides matching TRBD2. CDR1 and CDR2 (germline): SGDLS, YYNGEE. The V and J ends lost 3 bases and 3 bases, in that order; junction bases with no gene match: 6. The CDR3 has 17 residues. DNA of the CDR3: TGTGCCAGCAGCGCCAGACTAGCGGGGGGGCCGACAGATACGCAGTATTTT. Protein product: CASSARLAGGPTDTQYF. The full variable domain, rest sourced from reference TRBV9 and TRBJ2-3, is DSGVTQTPKHLITATGQRVTLRCSPRSGDLSVYWYQQSLDQGLQFLIQYYNGEERAKGNILERFSAQQFPDLHSELNLSSLELGDSALYFCASSARLAGGPTDTQYFGPGTRLTVL.

The chain employs TRBV5-1 and TRBJ2-5; 8 nucleotides line up with TRBD2. The CDR3 spans 15 residues. The ends lost 1 base at V and 2 bases at J; junction bases unmatched: 4. Germline loops: CDR1 SGHRS, CDR2 YFSETQ. The CDR3 spells CASSLTSGTQETQYF. As DNA, the CDR3 is TGCGCCAGCAGCTTGACTAGCGGAACACAAGAGACCCAGTACTTC.

The chain carries TRBV6-2 or TRBV6-3 and TRBJ2-3, with TRBD2 matching 11 bases. CDR1 is MNHEY and CDR2 is SVGEGT in the germline V gene. The ends lost 6 bases at V and 3 bases at J; junction bases unmatched: 5. The CDR3 runs to 15 residues. The CDR3 DNA reads TGTGCCAGCAGCCTAGGGACTAGCGGTACAGATACGCAGTATTTT. It encodes CASSLGTSGTDTQYF.

This chain uses TRBV13 with TRBJ2-2, with TRBD2 as a possible D gene (5 bases). Germline-derived CDR1 and CDR2 are PRHDT and FYEKMQ (reference sequence). The V gene lost 7 bases and the J gene lost 6 bases, with 15 bases spanning the gap. The CDR3 totals 14 residues. The CDR3 loop reads CASTIMAGAGELFF. DNA for the CDR3: TGTGCCAGCACCATTATGGCCGGGGCCGGGGAGCTGTTTTTT.